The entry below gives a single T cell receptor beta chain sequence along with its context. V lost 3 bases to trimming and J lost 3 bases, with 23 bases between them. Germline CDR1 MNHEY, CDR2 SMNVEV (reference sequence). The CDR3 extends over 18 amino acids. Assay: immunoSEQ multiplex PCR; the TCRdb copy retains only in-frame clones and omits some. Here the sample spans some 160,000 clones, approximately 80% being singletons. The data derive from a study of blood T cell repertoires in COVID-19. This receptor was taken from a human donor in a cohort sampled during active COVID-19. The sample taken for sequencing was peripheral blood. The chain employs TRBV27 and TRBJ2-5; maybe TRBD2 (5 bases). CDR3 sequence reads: CASSLAAPSAGLKETQYF. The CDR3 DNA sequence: TGTGCCAGCAGTTTGGCGGCCCCCTCTGCGGGTTTAAAAGAGACCCAGTACTTC.